These 22 T cell receptor beta chains came from one sample sequenced in a study of shared clonotypes between healthy human individuals. Sequencing used immunoSEQ multiplex PCR; TCRdb keeps in-frame clones, though not all of them. Found here are approximately 460,000 clones, more than 70% of them singletons; the top ten hold approximately 12%. Input material: PBMCs. The receptors shown here come from a woman between 40 and 55 years old in good health. Some clones in this sample may be carry-over from other donors' samples.

The chain has TRBV11-2 and TRBJ2-5; 12 nucleotides match TRBD2. Trimming removed 0 bases from V and 4 bases from J; junction bases left unmatched: 3. Germline V gene data show CDR1 as SGHAT and CDR2 as FQNNGV. The CDR3 is 16 residues long. CDR3 sequence: CASSLDGGLAGETQYF. The CDR3 DNA sequence: TGTGCCAGCAGCTTAGATGGGGGACTAGCGGGAGAGACCCAGTACTTC.

This chain links TRBV10-3 with TRBJ1-5; TRBD1 matches 11 bases. Per the germline V gene, CDR1 is ENHRY and CDR2 is SYGVKD. The J segment lost 4 bases and the V segment lost 5 bases, leaving 4 bases of the junction unmatched. The CDR3 has 15 amino acids. The CDR3 sequence: CAISPGQGVNQPQHF. CDR3 DNA: TGTGCCATCAGTCCGGGACAGGGGGTAAATCAGCCCCAGCATTTT.

This clone was observed many times. The sample has other DNA sequences that encode this CDR3 too. The chain carries TRBV30 and TRBJ2-7, with unresolved D. This CDR3 spans 12 amino acids. The V end lost 0 bases, the J end lost 2 bases, and 5 bases lay between the germline ends. Germline loops: CDR1 GTSNPN, CDR2 SVGIG (reference sequence). The CDR3 protein is CAWSVGTYEQYF. The DNA of the CDR3 is TGTGCCTGGAGTGTAGGGACCTACGAGCAGTACTTC.

This chain uses TRBV5-1 with TRBJ2-5, with a weak D call TRBD1 (6 bases). V was pared by 0 bases and J by 2 bases, with 14 bases between. Germline loops: CDR1 SGHRS, CDR2 YFSETQ. The CDR3 has 16 residues. The DNA of the CDR3 is TGCGCCAGCAGCTTGGATGGGGGAAGGGGGCAAGAGACCCAGTACTTC. This codes for CASSLDGGRGQETQYF.

This chain connects TRBV11-1 to TRBJ2-1; perhaps D is TRBD1 or TRBD2 (5 bases each). Germline V gene sequence: CDR1 SGHAT, CDR2 FQDESV (reference sequence). V was cut by 2 bases and J by 0 bases, with 11 bases left in between. CDR3 length: 16 residues. Here the CDR3 reads CASSLNEGSSYNEQFF. Written as DNA, the CDR3 is TGTGCCAGCAGCTTAAATGAGGGGAGCTCCTACAATGAGCAGTTCTTC.

Worth noting for this clone: This likely reflects a read error, since a far larger clone is one base away. This chain connects TRBV6-1 to TRBJ2-5; 8 nucleotides align to TRBD1. The CDR3 covers 13 residues. J gave up 5 bases and V 3 bases, and 2 bases lay outside the gene matches. Per the germline V gene, CDR1 is MNHNS and CDR2 is SASEGT. As DNA, the CDR3 is TGTGCCAGCAGTGACAGGGACAGGGAGACCCAGTACTTC. It yields the protein CASSDRDRETQYF.

There are a few counts of this clone. This rearrangement joins TRBV2 to TRBJ2-5, with D unresolved. Germline loops: CDR1 SNHLY, CDR2 FYNNEI. This CDR3 has 13 residues. Trimming stripped 1 base from V and 2 bases from J, with 5 bases between. Here the CDR3 reads CASSEGMQETQYF. CDR3 nucleotides: TGTGCCAGCAGTGAAGGTATGCAAGAGACCCAGTACTTC.

The chain recombines TRBV18 with TRBJ2-7; the match to TRBD1 covers 7 bases. Trimming removed 3 bases from V and 5 bases from J; junction bases left unmatched: 4. Germline V lookup: CDR1 KGHSH, CDR2 LQKENI. The CDR3 runs to 13 residues. CDR3 protein: CASSPRQGDEQYF. CDR3 bases: TGTGCCAGCTCACCGAGGCAGGGGGACGAGCAGTACTTC.

The V call is TRBV18, the J call TRBJ2-1; no definite D call. V was clipped by 4 bases and J by 5 bases, with 18 bases between them. This CDR3 has 16 amino acids. Germline V gene data show CDR1 as KGHSH and CDR2 as LQKENI. This chain's CDR3 is CASSRGQLGFDNEQFF. The CDR3 nucleotides are TGTGCCAGCTCACGGGGTCAGCTCGGTTTCGACAATGAGCAGTTCTTC.

This chain joins TRBV28 and TRBJ2-7, with a weak D call TRBD2 (6 bases). The CDR3 has 14 residues. Per the germline V gene, CDR1 is MDHEN and CDR2 is SYDVKM. Trimming took 7 bases from V and 5 from J, leaving 18 bases between them. The CDR3: CASKTGGSEDEQYF. Here the CDR3 DNA reads TGTGCCAGCAAGACTGGAGGGAGTGAGGACGAGCAGTACTTC.

The chain employs TRBV18 and TRBJ2-1, with D possibly called TRBD1 or TRBD2 (5 bases each). Germline-derived CDR1 and CDR2 are KGHSH and LQKENI. V lost 5 bases to trimming and J lost 0 bases, with 14 bases between them. This CDR3 is built from 16 residues. CDR3 DNA sequence: TGTGCCAGCTCATCCCGTGGGGGTAGCTCCTACAATGAGCAGTTCTTC. This codes for CASSSRGGSSYNEQFF.

For this clone: A much larger clone lies a single base off, so this may be a read error. The chain has TRBV9 and TRBJ1-5; D ambiguous. The CDR3 extends over 17 amino acids. Germline CDR1 SGDLS, CDR2 YYNGEE. CDR3 sequence reads: CASSKFPWAGSNQLQHF. CDR3 nucleotides: TGTGCCAGCAGCAAGTTTCCCTGGGCGGGGAGCAATCAGCTCCAGCATTTT.

The chain links TRBV5-6 to TRBJ1-2, with D hard to call. The germline V and J ends were trimmed by 2 bases and 7 bases, with 9 bases remaining between them. The CDR3 spans 12 residues. Germline CDR1 is SGHDT and CDR2 is YYEEEE. The CDR3 region has the DNA TGTGCCAGCAGCTTTTCACGCGCTGGCTACACCTTC. This gives the protein CASSFSRAGYTF. The full variable domain, with the rest looked up from reference TRBV5-6 and TRBJ1-2, is DAGVTQSPTHLIKTRGQQVTLRCSPKSGHDTVSWYQQALGQGPQFIFQYYEEEERQRGNFPDRFSGHQFPNYSSELNVNALLLGDSALYLCASSFSRAGYTFGSGTRLTVV.

V gene TRBV7-2 combines with J gene TRBJ2-5, with 7 bases fitting TRBD1. CDR3 length: 14 amino acids. Germline CDR1 reads SGHTA; CDR2 reads FQGNSA. The V gene end was trimmed by 5 bases and the J gene end by 2 bases; junction bases not matched to a gene: 5. CDR3 sequence reads: CASSRQGLQETQYF. CDR3 sequence (DNA): TGTGCCAGCAGCCGACAGGGTTTACAAGAGACCCAGTACTTC.

The V call is TRBV5-8, the J call TRBJ1-4; D call uncertain. The CDR3 covers 14 residues. Trimming removed 6 bases from V and 4 bases from J, with 13 bases in between. Germline V gene lookup returns CDR1 SGHTS and CDR2 YDEGEE. The CDR3 nucleotides read TGTGCCAGCACAACTGGTGTCTTTAATGAAAAACTGTTTTTT. Translation gives CASTTGVFNEKLFF.

This clone has more than one count but fewer than ten. The sample contains more than one DNA sequence encoding this CDR3. The V and J genes are TRBV27 and TRBJ1-1; the match to TRBD1 covers 9 bases. The V gene end was trimmed by 5 bases and the J gene end by 8 bases; junction bases not matched to a gene: 15. The CDR3 runs 16 residues. CDR1 is MNHEY and CDR2 is SMNVEV in the germline V gene (reference sequence). The DNA for the CDR3 is TGTGCCAGCAGTCAACAGGGGGCTGGATGGGGCCAAGAAGCTTTCTTT. This translates into CASSQQGAGWGQEAFF.

This clone was seen a handful of times. V gene TRBV7-2 combines with J gene TRBJ2-2; D assignment may be TRBD1 or TRBD2 (6 bases each). Germline assignment: CDR1 SGHTA and CDR2 FQGNSA. V was clipped by 7 bases and J by 0 bases, with 12 bases between them. This CDR3 region has 15 residues. This CDR3 is CASIKGGTNTGELFF. In DNA form, the CDR3 reads TGTGCCAGCATCAAGGGGGGAACGAACACCGGGGAGCTGTTTTTT. Using reference TRBV7-2 and TRBJ2-2 for the parts outside the CDR3, the full variable domain is GAGVSQSPSNKVTEKGKDVELRCDPISGHTALYWYRQSLGQGLEFLIYFQGNSAPDKSGLPSDRFSAERTGGSVSTLTIQRTQQEDSAVYLCASIKGGTNTGELFFGEGSRLTVL.

A note on this clone: A much larger clone is a single base away; this may be a read error. The chain carries TRBV7-9 and TRBJ2-5, with 10 bases that match TRBD2. The CDR3 sequence is 14 residues long. From germline, CDR1 is SEHNR and CDR2 FQNEAQ (reference sequence). J gave up 3 bases and V 5 bases, and 3 bases lay outside the gene matches. CDR3 DNA sequence: TGTGCCAGCAGCACCGGACTAGCGGAAGAGACCCAGTACTTC. Its translation is CASSTGLAEETQYF. The entire variable domain, with the rest obtained from reference TRBV7-9 and TRBJ2-5, is as follows: DTGVSQNPRHKITKRGQNVTFRCDPISEHNRLYWYRQTLGQGPEFLTYFQNEAQLEKSRLLSDRFSAERPKGSFSTLEIQRTEQGDSAMYLCASSTGLAEETQYFGPGTRLLVL.

In this sample, this clone turned up once. Since a far larger clone is one base different, this is likely a read error. This chain connects TRBV2 to TRBJ2-3; 9 bases are shared with TRBD1. CDR3 length equals 13 residues. In germline, CDR1 is SNHLY, CDR2 FYNNEI. Written as DNA, the CDR3 is TGTGTCAGCAGCACAGGGGGCACCGATACGCAGTATTTT. Its protein is CVSSTGGTDTQYF.

The chain employs TRBV29-1 and TRBJ2-2; 7 bases map to TRBD2. This CDR3 has 14 amino acids. Germline CDR1 SQVTM, CDR2 ANQGSEA. V shed 4 bases and J 6 bases; nucleotides not matched to a gene: 8. The CDR3 bases are TGCAGCGTTGTGTGGGGCGGGAGACCCGGGGAGCTGTTTTTT. Protein sequence: CSVVWGGRPGELFF.

This sequence joins TRBV2 and TRBJ2-3; TRBD1 might be the D (5 bases). Germline CDR1 is SNHLY and CDR2 is FYNNEI. The V end was cut by 4 bases, the J end by 1 base, with 9 bases between. The CDR3 has 14 amino acids. The CDR3 DNA sequence: TGTGCCAGCAGTGTGGGGCAGGGCACAGATACGCAGTATTTT. It translates to CASSVGQGTDTQYF.

The chain carries TRBV5-1 and TRBJ2-7; D gene unclear. CDR1 is SGHRS and CDR2 is YFSETQ in the germline V gene. The CDR3 extends over 14 amino acids. Deletions cut 7 bases from V and 9 bases from J, with 23 bases between. The CDR3: CASRPDLTGFGQYF. The CDR3 region has the DNA TGCGCCAGCCGACCCGACCTTACCGGGTTCGGGCAGTACTTC.